This T cell receptor (beta chain) was sequenced for a study of shared clonotypes between healthy human individuals. The overall study: Every donor yielded three CD4 naive, three CD4 memory, two CD8 naive and one CD8 memory plate.

The naive CD8 subset, CD45RO-negative cells positively selected for CCR7, excluded terminally differentiated effector memory CD45RA+ cells. There were only Caucasian adults among the donors, and all lived in Nashville, Tennessee. Study-level results: Among donors, clonotype sharing was expected to be affected by sequencing depth.

Assay: immunoSEQ multiplex PCR; the TCRdb copy retains only in-frame clones and omits some. This table has almost 700,000 clones, roughly nine tenths appearing once. The ends were cut back, 7 bases at V and 3 bases at J, with 16 bases in the middle. The CDR3 covers 14 residues. Germline assignment: CDR1 SNHLY and CDR2 FYNNEI. Concerning this clone: Its specificity is unknown.

The V and J genes are TRBV2 and TRBJ2-7; D not certain. Source material: naive CD8+ T cells sorted from blood. This TCR was sampled from a man aged 25 to 45 in good health. DNA of the CDR3: TGTGCCAGCAACGTGTCTCCGGATAACTACGAGCAGTACTTC. Its protein product is CASNVSPDNYEQYF.